These T cell receptor beta chains were read from a single sample in a study of blood T cell repertoires in COVID-19. TCRdb's copy holds only in-frame clones and misses some; the assay was immunoSEQ multiplex PCR. This sample has more than 300,000 clones, with approximately 89% found just once. The sequenced sample was PBMCs or T cells enriched from blood (not recorded which). These receptor sequences come from a woman in her thirties who had recovered from COVID-19. The CDR3 runs from the conserved cysteine through the conserved F or W. Fields, in order: V gene, clone size, CDR3 length, J gene, D gene, CDR3 protein, CDR3 DNA. D genes are given only for firm matches. Part of the rows lack a size; the others show once, few, many or a class for expanded clones.

v_call: TRBV2
clone_size: .
cdr3_length: 15
j_call: TRBJ2-1
d_call: TRBD2
cdr3_aa: CASSERLADRDEQFF
cdr3_nt: TGTGCCAGCAGTGAAAGACTAGCGGATAGGGATGAGCAGTTCTTC

v_call: TRBV10-3
clone_size: .
cdr3_length: 15
j_call: TRBJ1-3
d_call: TRBD1
cdr3_aa: CAIKDRGISGNTIYF
cdr3_nt: TGTGCCATCAAAGACAGGGGGATCTCTGGAAACACCATATATTTT

v_call: TRBV7-8
clone_size: .
cdr3_length: 12
j_call: TRBJ1-5
d_call: .
cdr3_aa: CASSSTNQPQHF
cdr3_nt: TGTGCCAGCAGCTCTACCAATCAGCCCCAGCATTTT

v_call: TRBV3-1/TRBV3-2
clone_size: .
cdr3_length: 14
j_call: TRBJ1-2
d_call: TRBD1
cdr3_aa: CASNAGDRVNGYTF
cdr3_nt: TGTGCCAGCAACGCCGGGGACAGGGTGAATGGCTACACCTTC

v_call: TRBV4-2
clone_size: .
cdr3_length: 14
j_call: TRBJ2-6
d_call: .
cdr3_aa: CASSGVAGANVLTF
cdr3_nt: TGTGCCAGCAGCGGAGTAGCTGGGGCCAACGTCCTGACTTTC

v_call: TRBV19
clone_size: .
cdr3_length: 14
j_call: TRBJ1-1
d_call: .
cdr3_aa: CASSLEYGNTEAFF
cdr3_nt: TGTGCCAGTAGTTTGGAGTATGGGAACACTGAAGCTTTCTTT

v_call: TRBV7-2
clone_size: .
cdr3_length: 15
j_call: TRBJ2-5
d_call: .
cdr3_aa: CASSLVPGNQETQYF
cdr3_nt: TGTGCCAGCAGCTTAGTCCCAGGAAACCAAGAGACCCAGTACTTC

v_call: TRBV25-1
clone_size: .
cdr3_length: 14
j_call: TRBJ1-2
d_call: TRBD1
cdr3_aa: CATGVGGSPFGYTF
cdr3_nt: TGTGCCACCGGGGTAGGGGGCTCCCCGTTTGGCTACACCTTC

v_call: TRBV14
clone_size: .
cdr3_length: 12
j_call: TRBJ1-5
d_call: .
cdr3_aa: CASSLPNQPQHF
cdr3_nt: TGTGCCAGCAGCCTCCCTAATCAGCCCCAGCATTTT

v_call: TRBV3-1/TRBV3-2
clone_size: .
cdr3_length: 19
j_call: TRBJ2-1
d_call: TRBD2
cdr3_aa: CASSHLGLGLLAGSGEQFF
cdr3_nt: TGTGCCAGCAGCCATCTCGGACTCGGGCTTCTAGCGGGATCGGGAGAGCAGTTCTTC

v_call: TRBV18
clone_size: .
cdr3_length: 12
j_call: TRBJ1-2
d_call: .
cdr3_aa: CASSPDRGGYTF
cdr3_nt: TGTGCCAGCTCCCCGGACAGAGGTGGCTACACCTTC

v_call: TRBV18
clone_size: .
cdr3_length: 14
j_call: TRBJ1-6
d_call: .
cdr3_aa: CASSNQGVDSPLHF
cdr3_nt: TGTGCCAGCTCAAACCAGGGTGTTGATTCACCCCTCCACTTT

v_call: TRBV5-4
clone_size: few
cdr3_length: 14
j_call: TRBJ2-7
d_call: .
cdr3_aa: CASSLLDGGGEQYF
cdr3_nt: TGTGCCAGCAGCTTGTTGGACGGTGGCGGGGAGCAGTACTTC

v_call: TRBV14
clone_size: .
cdr3_length: 16
j_call: TRBJ2-7
d_call: TRBD1
cdr3_aa: CASSHRLGTGAVEQYF
cdr3_nt: TGTGCCAGCAGCCACAGGCTCGGGACAGGGGCGGTCGAGCAGTACTTC

v_call: TRBV5-1
clone_size: .
cdr3_length: 14
j_call: TRBJ1-1
d_call: .
cdr3_aa: CASSLVTGNTEAFF
cdr3_nt: TGCGCCAGCAGCTTGGTAACAGGGAACACTGAAGCTTTCTTT

v_call: TRBV2
clone_size: .
cdr3_length: 16
j_call: TRBJ2-7
d_call: .
cdr3_aa: CASSELFRESSREQYF
cdr3_nt: TGTGCCAGCAGTGAATTGTTCAGGGAATCTTCTCGCGAGCAGTACTTC

v_call: TRBV6-2/TRBV6-3
clone_size: .
cdr3_length: 16
j_call: TRBJ2-7
d_call: TRBD2
cdr3_aa: CASSPPGGFHTYEQYF
cdr3_nt: TGTGCCAGCAGCCCCCCGGGAGGGTTTCACACCTACGAGCAGTACTTC

v_call: TRBV11-2
clone_size: .
cdr3_length: 15
j_call: TRBJ2-7
d_call: .
cdr3_aa: CASSLEGASVYEQYF
cdr3_nt: TGTGCCAGCAGCTTAGAAGGGGCGAGTGTCTACGAGCAGTACTTC

v_call: TRBV28
clone_size: .
cdr3_length: 12
j_call: TRBJ1-2
d_call: .
cdr3_aa: CASRQGNYGYTF
cdr3_nt: TGTGCCAGCAGGCAGGGCAACTATGGCTACACCTTC

v_call: TRBV9
clone_size: .
cdr3_length: 15
j_call: TRBJ2-2
d_call: .
cdr3_aa: CASSPLGSVGGELFF
cdr3_nt: TGTGCCAGCAGCCCCCTGGGGAGCGTCGGCGGGGAGCTGTTTTTT

v_call: TRBV18
clone_size: .
cdr3_length: 13
j_call: TRBJ2-2
d_call: TRBD1
cdr3_aa: CASSPGTAGELFF
cdr3_nt: TGTGCCAGCTCACCTGGGACAGCTGGGGAGCTGTTTTTT

v_call: TRBV18
clone_size: .
cdr3_length: 15
j_call: TRBJ1-4
d_call: .
cdr3_aa: CASSPPPGENEKLFF
cdr3_nt: TGTGCCAGCTCACCACCCCCAGGGGAGAATGAAAAACTGTTTTTT

v_call: TRBV27
clone_size: .
cdr3_length: 14
j_call: TRBJ2-3
d_call: TRBD2
cdr3_aa: CASSYAGGTDTQYF
cdr3_nt: TGTGCCAGCAGTTACGCGGGGGGCACAGATACGCAGTATTTT

v_call: TRBV19
clone_size: .
cdr3_length: 13
j_call: TRBJ2-1
d_call: .
cdr3_aa: CASSWAGNNEQFF
cdr3_nt: TGTGCCAGTAGTTGGGCAGGAAACAATGAGCAGTTCTTC

v_call: TRBV6-2/TRBV6-3
clone_size: .
cdr3_length: 15
j_call: TRBJ1-1
d_call: .
cdr3_aa: CASSYSQRENTEAFF
cdr3_nt: TGTGCCAGCAGTTATAGTCAACGGGAGAACACTGAAGCTTTCTTT

v_call: TRBV5-1
clone_size: .
cdr3_length: 18
j_call: TRBJ2-2
d_call: TRBD1
cdr3_aa: CASSLGVWHRGNTGELFF
cdr3_nt: TGCGCCAGCAGCTTGGGAGTTTGGCACAGGGGAAACACCGGGGAGCTGTTTTTT

v_call: TRBV1
clone_size: .
cdr3_length: 18
j_call: TRBJ2-1
d_call: .
cdr3_aa: CTSSPKDPRASGTGEQFF
cdr3_nt: TGCACCAGCAGCCCCAAAGACCCTCGGGCTAGCGGGACTGGTGAGCAGTTCTTC

v_call: TRBV5-6
clone_size: .
cdr3_length: 12
j_call: TRBJ1-2
d_call: .
cdr3_aa: CASSLYSHGYTF
cdr3_nt: TGTGCCAGCAGCTTGTACAGCCATGGCTACACCTTC

v_call: TRBV5-4
clone_size: .
cdr3_length: 16
j_call: TRBJ1-2
d_call: TRBD1
cdr3_aa: CASSIKFGTGNYGYTF
cdr3_nt: TGTGCCAGCAGCATTAAGTTCGGGACAGGGAACTATGGCTACACCTTC

v_call: TRBV10-1
clone_size: .
cdr3_length: 13
j_call: TRBJ2-1
d_call: .
cdr3_aa: CASSGAGNNEQFF
cdr3_nt: TGCGCCAGCAGTGGGGCGGGCAACAATGAGCAGTTCTTC

v_call: TRBV7-3
clone_size: .
cdr3_length: 15
j_call: TRBJ2-5
d_call: TRBD2
cdr3_aa: CASSSSGSQPETQYF
cdr3_nt: TGTGCCAGCAGCAGTAGCGGGAGTCAACCAGAGACCCAGTACTTC

v_call: TRBV6-5
clone_size: .
cdr3_length: 15
j_call: TRBJ1-3
d_call: .
cdr3_aa: CASSYSRSSGNTIYF
cdr3_nt: TGTGCCAGCAGTTACTCGCGGAGCTCTGGAAACACCATATATTTT

v_call: TRBV10-3
clone_size: .
cdr3_length: 14
j_call: TRBJ2-1
d_call: .
cdr3_aa: CAISEAEWGDEQFF
cdr3_nt: TGTGCCATCAGTGAAGCCGAGTGGGGGGATGAGCAGTTCTTC

v_call: TRBV12-3/TRBV12-4
clone_size: .
cdr3_length: 11
j_call: TRBJ1-2
d_call: .
cdr3_aa: CASSLRNSFTF
cdr3_nt: TGTGCCAGCAGTTTGCGTAACTCTTTTACCTTC

v_call: TRBV11-2
clone_size: .
cdr3_length: 17
j_call: TRBJ2-2
d_call: .
cdr3_aa: CASSSLRGNTNWGELFF
cdr3_nt: TGTGCCAGCAGCTCCCTTCGAGGGAATACGAATTGGGGGGAGCTGTTTTTT

v_call: TRBV19
clone_size: .
cdr3_length: 16
j_call: TRBJ2-1
d_call: TRBD2
cdr3_aa: CASKTSGTASYNEQFF
cdr3_nt: TGTGCCAGCAAGACTAGCGGGACGGCTTCCTACAATGAGCAGTTCTTC

v_call: TRBV14
clone_size: .
cdr3_length: 15
j_call: TRBJ2-2
d_call: TRBD2
cdr3_aa: CASSQLLAGTGELFF
cdr3_nt: TGTGCCAGCAGCCAATTACTAGCGGGAACCGGGGAGCTGTTTTTT

v_call: TRBV4-3
clone_size: .
cdr3_length: 16
j_call: TRBJ1-2
d_call: .
cdr3_aa: CASSQGLQGSNYGYTF
cdr3_nt: TGCGCCAGCAGCCAAGGTCTCCAGGGTTCTAACTATGGCTACACCTTC

v_call: TRBV2
clone_size: .
cdr3_length: 15
j_call: TRBJ2-3
d_call: TRBD2
cdr3_aa: CASRDDWGSGGRQYF
cdr3_nt: TGTGCCAGCAGGGACGACTGGGGGAGCGGGGGGAGGCAGTATTTT

v_call: TRBV13
clone_size: .
cdr3_length: 15
j_call: TRBJ2-7
d_call: .
cdr3_aa: CASSAWGEAPYEQYF
cdr3_nt: TGTGCCAGCAGCGCATGGGGGGAGGCACCCTACGAGCAGTACTTC

v_call: TRBV4-3
clone_size: .
cdr3_length: 17
j_call: TRBJ2-3
d_call: .
cdr3_aa: CASSQDGGGRGGDTQYF
cdr3_nt: TGCGCCAGCAGCCAAGATGGCGGGGGACGAGGGGGAGATACGCAGTATTTT

v_call: TRBV6-5
clone_size: .
cdr3_length: 14
j_call: TRBJ2-7
d_call: TRBD2
cdr3_aa: CASILSGGSDEQYF
cdr3_nt: TGTGCCAGCATTCTATCGGGAGGTTCCGACGAGCAGTACTTC

v_call: TRBV4-3
clone_size: .
cdr3_length: 16
j_call: TRBJ1-2
d_call: TRBD1
cdr3_aa: CASSQDGTGLGYGYTF
cdr3_nt: TGCGCCAGCAGCCAAGATGGGACAGGGCTTGGCTATGGCTACACCTTC

v_call: TRBV19
clone_size: .
cdr3_length: 14
j_call: TRBJ1-2
d_call: .
cdr3_aa: CASSMSTRDYGYTF
cdr3_nt: TGTGCCAGTAGTATGTCCACCAGGGACTATGGCTACACCTTC

v_call: TRBV5-1
clone_size: .
cdr3_length: 12
j_call: TRBJ2-2
d_call: .
cdr3_aa: CASSTNRGELFF
cdr3_nt: TGCGCCAGCAGCACAAACAGGGGGGAGCTGTTTTTT

v_call: TRBV30
clone_size: .
cdr3_length: 13
j_call: TRBJ1-5
d_call: .
cdr3_aa: CAWSVGADQPQHF
cdr3_nt: TGTGCCTGGAGTGTTGGGGCTGATCAGCCCCAGCATTTT

v_call: TRBV18
clone_size: .
cdr3_length: 14
j_call: TRBJ1-5
d_call: .
cdr3_aa: CASSPPDTGQPQHF
cdr3_nt: TGTGCCAGCTCACCTCCGGACACTGGCCAGCCCCAGCATTTT

v_call: TRBV5-1
clone_size: .
cdr3_length: 16
j_call: TRBJ2-2
d_call: TRBD2
cdr3_aa: CASSLDPSGMAGELFF
cdr3_nt: TGCGCCAGCAGCTTGGATCCTAGCGGGATGGCCGGGGAGCTGTTTTTT

v_call: TRBV7-6
clone_size: .
cdr3_length: 15
j_call: TRBJ1-4
d_call: .
cdr3_aa: CASSLGSGLGEKLFF
cdr3_nt: TGTGCCAGCAGCTTAGGATCGGGACTTGGGGAAAAACTGTTTTTT

v_call: TRBV6-5
clone_size: .
cdr3_length: 10
j_call: TRBJ2-3
d_call: .
cdr3_aa: CASSQDTQYF
cdr3_nt: TGTGCCAGTTCACAAGATACGCAGTATTTT

v_call: TRBV11-2
clone_size: .
cdr3_length: 16
j_call: TRBJ2-1
d_call: TRBD1
cdr3_aa: CASSLDTGTGRNEQFF
cdr3_nt: TGTGCCAGCAGCTTAGATACCGGGACAGGCAGGAATGAGCAGTTCTTC

v_call: TRBV14
clone_size: .
cdr3_length: 18
j_call: TRBJ2-1
d_call: TRBD2
cdr3_aa: CASSRLAGTGMVYNEQFF
cdr3_nt: TGTGCCAGCAGCCGACTAGCGGGAACAGGGATGGTCTACAATGAGCAGTTCTTC

v_call: TRBV6-5
clone_size: .
cdr3_length: 12
j_call: TRBJ2-1
d_call: .
cdr3_aa: CASSRSYNEQFF
cdr3_nt: TGTGCCAGCAGCCGTTCCTACAATGAGCAGTTCTTC

v_call: TRBV19
clone_size: .
cdr3_length: 14
j_call: TRBJ1-4
d_call: .
cdr3_aa: CASSQTVENEKLFF
cdr3_nt: TGTGCCAGTAGTCAGACAGTTGAAAATGAAAAACTGTTTTTT

v_call: TRBV6-5
clone_size: .
cdr3_length: 15
j_call: TRBJ2-3
d_call: .
cdr3_aa: CASSYSRGFADTQYF
cdr3_nt: TGTGCCAGCAGTTACTCGAGAGGGTTTGCAGATACGCAGTATTTT

v_call: TRBV5-4
clone_size: .
cdr3_length: 15
j_call: TRBJ1-5
d_call: .
cdr3_aa: CASSLDGVNNQPQHF
cdr3_nt: TGTGCCAGCAGCCTGGACGGGGTGAACAATCAGCCCCAGCATTTT

v_call: TRBV25-1
clone_size: .
cdr3_length: 15
j_call: TRBJ1-1
d_call: .
cdr3_aa: CASSSRGNVNTEAFF
cdr3_nt: TGTGCCAGCAGTAGCAGGGGCAATGTGAACACTGAAGCTTTCTTT

v_call: TRBV6-4
clone_size: .
cdr3_length: 13
j_call: TRBJ1-1
d_call: TRBD1
cdr3_aa: CASSTGTGSEAFF
cdr3_nt: TGTGCCAGCAGTACCGGGACAGGCAGTGAAGCTTTCTTT

v_call: TRBV19
clone_size: .
cdr3_length: 16
j_call: TRBJ2-2
d_call: TRBD2
cdr3_aa: CASSIELAGGVGELFF
cdr3_nt: TGTGCCAGTAGTATAGAACTAGCGGGAGGTGTCGGGGAGCTGTTTTTT